Shown below are 31 T cell receptor beta chains from a single sample sequenced in a study of T cells after posttransplantation cyclophosphamide. Only in-frame clones appear in the TCRdb table, and some are missing; sequencing was by immunoSEQ multiplex PCR. This sample comprises approximately 35,000 clones, none seen once only. Specimen: PBMCs. The receptors shown here come from a girl aged 10-17 years in good health, CMV-negative, and a related stem cell transplant donor.

This clone was detected ten times or more. The chain uses TRBV5-1 and TRBJ2-2, with D perhaps matching TRBD2 (6 bases). This CDR3 has 14 amino acids. Germline-derived CDR1 and CDR2 are SGHRS and YFSETQ. The germline V and J ends were trimmed by 3 bases and 3 bases, with 9 bases remaining between them. CDR3 nucleotide sequence: TGCGCCAGCAGCTGGGGACTTGACACCGGGGAGCTGTTTTTT. Translating it yields CASSWGLDTGELFF.

This clone was detected ten times or more. This chain uses TRBV7-2 with TRBJ2-5; D is perhaps TRBD2 (5 bases). V shed 3 bases and J shed 3 bases, with 14 bases lying between them. The CDR3 totals 15 residues. The germline V gene has CDR1 SGHTA and CDR2 FQGNSA. This CDR3 reads CASSLRRAVEETQYF. The DNA of the CDR3 is TGTGCCAGCAGCTTGCGGCGGGCCGTGGAAGAGACCCAGTACTTC. The full variable domain, completed using reference TRBV7-2 and TRBJ2-5, is GAGVSQSPSNKVTEKGKDVELRCDPISGHTALYWYRQSLGQGLEFLIYFQGNSAPDKSGLPSDRFSAERTGGSVSTLTIQRTQQEDSAVYLCASSLRRAVEETQYFGPGTRLLVL.

This clone was seen only a few times. The chain employs TRBV28 and TRBJ2-1, with a tentative D call TRBD2 (7 bases). Germline V gives CDR1 MDHEN, CDR2 SYDVKM. This CDR3 is built from 16 residues. Trimming left V 6 bases short and J 3 bases short, with 18 bases between. The CDR3 nucleotides are TGTGCCAGCAGCCCACTAGGGGGGGGGCTCTACAATGAGCAGTTCTTC. Its translation is CASSPLGGGLYNEQFF.

This clone was seen repeatedly, ten times or more. The rearrangement links TRBV6-5 to TRBJ1-1; D unresolved. Trimming pared 0 bases from V and 5 bases from J, leaving 10 bases between. The CDR3 is 14 amino acids. Germline V gene data show CDR1 as MNHEY and CDR2 as SVGAGI. Here the CDR3 reads CASSYSIDGTEAFF. The CDR3, as DNA: TGTGCCAGCAGTTACTCGATCGACGGGACTGAAGCTTTCTTT.

This clone showed up just a few times. V gene TRBV6-1 combines with J gene TRBJ1-2; TRBD1 matches 8 bases. Germline V gene sequence: CDR1 MNHNS, CDR2 SASEGT. The CDR3 has 13 residues. J gave up 2 bases and V 5 bases, and 1 base lay outside the gene matches. Here the CDR3 DNA reads TGTGCCAGCAGTTCAGGGGGCAACTATGGCTACACCTTC. Its protein is CASSSGGNYGYTF.

This clone was seen a few times. V gene TRBV7-9 combines with J gene TRBJ2-5; a weak D match, TRBD2 (7 bases). The DNA end is a closer match to TRBJ2-7, so the J assignment may be wrong. This CDR3 region has 15 residues. The germline V gene has CDR1 SEHNR and CDR2 FQNEAQ (reference sequence). CDR3 sequence: CASSPRGAVFYEQYF. CDR3 coding DNA: TGTGCCTCCTCTCCCCGGGGGGCTGTGTTCTACGAGCAGTACTTC.

This clone was seen repeatedly, ten times or more. The genes are TRBV28 and TRBJ2-2, with 7 bases identical to TRBD1. There are 16 residues in the CDR3. Germline V gene sequence: CDR1 MDHEN, CDR2 SYDVKM. J was trimmed by 2 bases and V by 3 bases; bases with no gene match: 6. Here the CDR3 reads CASSFFTGVNTGELFF. CDR3 coding DNA: TGTGCCAGCAGTTTTTTTACAGGGGTTAACACCGGGGAGCTGTTTTTT.

The table lists this clone with a few counts. The chain is built from TRBV9 and TRBJ2-7; perhaps TRBD1 as D (5 bases). Trimming shortened V by 0 bases and J by 2 bases, and 9 bases separated the two germline ends. The CDR3 has 14 amino acids. CDR1 and CDR2 (germline): SGDLS, YYNGEE. DNA of the CDR3: TGTGCCAGCAGCGTAGGGGGCGGAACCTACGAGCAGTACTTC. It codes for CASSVGGGTYEQYF.

In this sample, this clone turned up many times. The chain uses TRBV27 and TRBJ2-2; 8 positions match TRBD1. This CDR3 has 15 amino acids. V trimming: 2 bases; J trimming: 5 bases; junction bases outside the gene matches: 4. The germline gives CDR1 MNHEY, CDR2 SMNVEV (reference sequence). In DNA form, the CDR3 reads TGTGCCAGCAGTTTAGTGGGACAGGCGACCGGGGAGCTGTTTTTT. Its protein product is CASSLVGQATGELFF.

The V and J genes are TRBV15 and TRBJ1-5, with TRBD1 matching 8 bases. Germline V gene lookup returns CDR1 LNHNV and CDR2 YYDKDF (reference sequence). This CDR3 comprises 15 residues. V lost 6 bases to trimming and J lost 0 bases; unmatched junction nucleotides: 4. In nucleotides, the CDR3 is TGTGCCACCAGTCCGGACAGGGCTAGCAATCAGCCCCAGCATTTT. Translation gives CATSPDRASNQPQHF.

The chain carries TRBV5-1 and TRBJ2-3; 7 nucleotides match TRBD1. V lost 4 bases and J lost 1; bases outside the gene matches: 6. The germline V gene encodes CDR1 SGHRS and CDR2 YFSETQ. This CDR3 spans 15 amino acids. The CDR3 nucleotides are TGCGCCAGCAGCCCGGGGCAGGGGGGCACAGATACGCAGTATTTT. Translated: CASSPGQGGTDTQYF.

This clone was counted ten times or more. The rearrangement joins TRBV5-8 to TRBJ2-2; D gene ambiguous. The germline gives CDR1 SGHTS, CDR2 YDEGEE. V was clipped by 0 bases and J by 0 bases, with 12 bases between them. This CDR3 has 17 residues. CDR3 bases: TGTGCCAGCAGCTTGGAAGGTGGAGCCGCGAACACCGGGGAGCTGTTTTTT. This encodes CASSLEGGAANTGELFF.

This clone was recorded a few times. With a much larger clone just one base away, this may be a read error. The chain uses TRBV4-1 and TRBJ2-4; unclear D gene. Germline V gene lookup returns CDR1 MGHRA and CDR2 YSYEKL. This CDR3 has 16 residues. Deletions cut 0 bases from V and 1 base from J, with 10 bases between. The DNA of the CDR3 is TGCGCCAGCAGCCAAGATGGCGCAGCGGCCAAAAACATTCAGTACTTC. Protein product: CASSQDGAAAKNIQYF.

This clone came up many times. The chain carries TRBV6-5 and TRBJ2-3; D possibly corresponds to TRBD1 (5 bases). The CDR3 spans 15 residues. Trimming took off 6 bases at V and 2 bases at J, with 15 bases between the two ends. Germline values: CDR1 MNHEY, CDR2 SVGAGI. In DNA, the CDR3 is TGTGCCAGCAGGAAGACAGTGATAAACACAGATACGCAGTATTTT. Translation gives CASRKTVINTDTQYF.

The sample holds many counts of this clone. V gene TRBV7-6 combines with J gene TRBJ1-4; D might be TRBD1 (5 bases). This CDR3 region has 16 residues. The germline V and J ends were trimmed by 5 bases and 2 bases, with 15 bases remaining between them. CDR1 and CDR2 from the germline V gene are SGHVS and FNYEAQ. The CDR3 coding sequence is TGTGCCAGCAGCACTAACCGACCAGGGACTAATGAAAAACTGTTTTTT. Protein: CASSTNRPGTNEKLFF.

This clone was seen a few times. The junction shows a germline mismatch at one end, possibly a read error. This chain links TRBV2 with TRBJ2-1; 7 nucleotides agree with TRBD1. Germline CDR1 reads SNHLY; CDR2 reads FYNNEI. The length of the CDR3 is 14 residues. CDR3 DNA: TGTGCCAGCCGAAGCCGACAGGGCTGGAATGGGCAGTTCTTC. It encodes CASRSRQGWNGQFF.

This clone has a count of ten or more. V is TRBV19 and J is TRBJ2-1, with TRBD1 matching over 9 bases. The J segment lost 4 bases and the V segment lost 5 bases, leaving 9 bases of the junction unmatched. CDR1 is LNHDA, CDR2 SQIVND, per germline (reference sequence). The CDR3 has 16 amino acids. CDR3 DNA sequence: TGTGCCAGTAGTGTCTGGGTGGGACAGGGTTACAATGAGCAGTTCTTC. Translated, it gives CASSVWVGQGYNEQFF.

This clone has ten or more counts. The chain joins TRBV11-2 to TRBJ1-1; 7 nucleotides agree with TRBD1. V shed 6 bases, J shed 1 base, and the junction held 17 bases outside the gene matches. Per germline, CDR1 SGHAT and CDR2 FQNNGV. The CDR3 contains 18 residues. The CDR3 region has the DNA TGTGCCAGCAGTCCTCAGGGGGGATTGGGTGACAGGAACACTGAAGCTTTCTTT. It codes for CASSPQGGLGDRNTEAFF.

This clone was picked up a small number of times. This chain links TRBV7-3 with TRBJ2-5; TRBD2 aligns across 7 bases. The CDR3 totals 16 residues. CDR1 and CDR2 from the germline V gene are SGHTA and FQGTGA. The V gene end was trimmed by 1 base and the J gene end by 2 bases; junction bases not matched to a gene: 7. DNA of the CDR3: TGTGCCAGCAGCTTAAGCCCAAGCGGGGATCAAGAGACCCAGTACTTC. Residues: CASSLSPSGDQETQYF.

At least ten counts were recorded for this clone. This rearrangement joins TRBV30 to TRBJ2-1; 13 bases are a match to TRBD2. Trimming cost V 2 bases and J 8 bases; bases outside gene matches: 3. Germline V CDR1 and CDR2: GTSNPN, SVGIG (reference sequence). This CDR3 has 14 amino acids. CDR3 in amino acids: CAWSRTSGGDEQFF. The CDR3 nucleotides read TGTGCCTGGAGTCGGACTAGCGGGGGCGATGAGCAGTTCTTC. The full variable domain, its missing parts supplied by reference TRBV30 and TRBJ2-1, is SQTIHQWPATLVQPVGSPLSLECTVEGTSNPNLYWYRQAAGRGLQLLFYSVGIGQISSEVPQNLSASRPQDRQFILSSKKLLLSDSGFYLCAWSRTSGGDEQFFGPGTRLTVL.

J is TRBJ2-5 and V is TRBV28, with 7 nucleotides matching TRBD1. Germline values: CDR1 MDHEN, CDR2 SYDVKM. V trimming: 10 bases; J trimming: 3 bases; junction bases outside the gene matches: 8. The CDR3 runs 13 residues. This CDR3 is CATHGTVKETQYF. The CDR3 DNA reads as TGTGCCACCCACGGGACAGTAAAAGAGACCCAGTACTTC.

This clone has a handful of counts. The rearrangement uses TRBV28 and TRBJ1-1, with 7 bases identical to TRBD1. Germline V gene sequence: CDR1 MDHEN, CDR2 SYDVKM. The CDR3 runs 18 residues. The junction had 15 bases not matched to a gene; V was cut back by 1 base and J by 4 bases. The CDR3 region has the DNA TGTGCCAGCAGTTTATCCCTCCTAAACAGGGGTGGAAGCACTGAAGCTTTCTTT. The encoded protein is CASSLSLLNRGGSTEAFF.

This clone was counted a few times. The CDR3, as DNA: TGTGCCAGCTCACGAGGTTACCAAGAGACCCAGTACTTC. Its protein product is CASSRGYQETQYF. This chain uses TRBV18 with TRBJ2-5; no definite D call. This CDR3 is built from 13 residues. Trimming left V 4 bases short and J 0 bases short, with 6 bases between. The germline CDR1 and CDR2 sequences are KGHSH and LQKENI. Combining the CDR3 with reference TRBV18 and TRBJ2-5 gives the whole variable domain NAGVMQNPRHLVRRRGQEARLRCSPMKGHSHVYWYRQLPEEGLKFMVYLQKENIIDESGMPKERFSAEFPKEGPSILRIQQVVRGDSAAYFCASSRGYQETQYFGPGTRLLVL.

In this sample, this clone turned up a few times. This chain connects TRBV19 to TRBJ2-2; D might be TRBD1 (6 bases). The germline V gene has CDR1 LNHDA and CDR2 SQIVND (reference sequence). The CDR3 is 14 residues long. Trimming took off 1 base at V and 5 bases at J, with 8 bases between the two ends. Here the CDR3 DNA reads TGTGCCAGTAGTATAGGAGGGGGAACCGGGGAGCTGTTTTTT. Amino acid sequence: CASSIGGGTGELFF.

This clone was seen repeatedly, ten times or more. The V call is TRBV4-1, the J call TRBJ2-7, with D tentatively TRBD2 (5 bases). The CDR3 runs 16 residues. V shed 1 base and J shed 2 bases, with 15 bases lying between them. CDR1 and CDR2 from the germline V gene are MGHRA and YSYEKL. The CDR3 bases are TGCGCCAGCAGCCAAGTGAGGTCTAGCAGTACCTACGAGCAGTACTTC. Translation gives CASSQVRSSSTYEQYF.

This clone was counted ten times or more. The V gene is TRBV5-1, the J gene TRBJ1-2; no reliable D call. CDR3 length: 13 amino acids. The V gene lost 2 bases and the J gene lost 2 bases, with 7 bases spanning the gap. Germline V gives CDR1 SGHRS, CDR2 YFSETQ. The CDR3 nucleotides are TGCGCCAGCAGCTTTGACTCAAACTATGGCTACACCTTC. Translation gives CASSFDSNYGYTF.

This clone has ten or more counts. The chain joins TRBV11-2 to TRBJ2-3, with TRBD2 matching over 8 bases. The V and J ends lost 1 base and 6 bases, in that order; junction bases with no gene match: 3. This CDR3 spans 14 amino acids. Germline values: CDR1 SGHAT, CDR2 FQNNGV. DNA for the CDR3: TGTGCCAGCAGCTTAGGGGCGGGGGGCGATACGCAGTATTTT. This translates into CASSLGAGGDTQYF.

This clone was recorded at least ten times. CDR3 in DNA: TGTGCCAGCAGCGTGAGAGCGGGAGGGGGTTACAATGAGCAGTTCTTC. This encodes CASSVRAGGGYNEQFF. This rearrangement joins TRBV9 to TRBJ2-1, with TRBD2 matching 10 bases. Germline loops: CDR1 SGDLS, CDR2 YYNGEE. Unmatched junction bases numbered 6, after V lost 2 bases and J lost 4 bases. This CDR3 spans 16 amino acids.

The sample holds many counts of this clone. The chain has TRBV5-8 and TRBJ2-7, with a possible D match to TRBD2 (5 bases). Trimming cost V 4 bases and J 6 bases, with 14 bases left between them. The CDR3 covers 13 residues. CDR1 is SGHTS, CDR2 YDEGEE, per germline. CDR3 nucleotide sequence: TGTGCCAGCAGCCCCGGTAGGACTCTCGAGCAGTACTTC. It specifies CASSPGRTLEQYF.

There are many counts of this clone. This chain uses TRBV4-3 with TRBJ1-5; tentatively, D is TRBD1 (5 bases). The CDR3 length is 16 residues. Germline V gives CDR1 LGHNA, CDR2 YSLEER. Trimming shortened V by 0 bases and J by 6 bases, and 15 bases separated the two germline ends. CDR3 nucleotides: TGCGCCAGCAGCCAAGATTGGGGGAGGGGCGGTCAGCCCCAGCATTTT. It translates to CASSQDWGRGGQPQHF.

This clone occurred a few times. This chain uses TRBV29-1 with TRBJ1-3, with D possibly TRBD1 on 5 matching bases. Trimming cost V 6 bases and J 0 bases, with 12 bases left between them. Germline V CDR1 and CDR2: SQVTM, ANQGSEA. The CDR3 consists of 14 residues. CDR3 residues: CSVARTPSGNTIYF. In nucleotides, the CDR3 is TGCAGCGTAGCTAGGACACCCTCTGGAAACACCATATATTTT.